The clone carrying this T cell receptor beta chain appeared many times. The entry originates in a study of T-cell reconstitution after alpha-beta-depleted transplantation in children. Using unique molecular identifiers, the investigators prepared the TCRbeta library. A single record per CDR3 protein comes from TCRdb applying MiXCR to the PCR reads. The sample includes about 690,000 distinct CDR3 sequences, 16% seen only once; the top ten take approximately 1%. The J segment lost 0 bases and the V segment lost 7 bases, leaving 13 bases of the junction unmatched. The V gene's germline CDR1 is DFQATT and CDR2 SNEGSKA (reference sequence). There are 19 residues in the CDR3.

The chain combines TRBV20-1 with TRBJ2-3; 16 bases are a match to TRBD2. The source is a human donor who donated a stem cell graft to a child with acute myeloid leukemia. This specimen consisted of PBMCs from the stem cell graft donor, obtained from the stem cell graft. The CDR3 loop reads CSVIFPPGLAGGSTDTQYF. CDR3 bases: TGCAGTGTCATCTTTCCCCCGGGACTAGCGGGGGGGAGCACAGATACGCAGTATTTT.